This T cell receptor (beta chain) was documented in a study of blood T cell repertoires in COVID-19. Across the whole study: Some COVID-19 samples were acute and others convalescent; all came from the United States, Italy and Spain. The cDNA or gDNA used as material had been derived from T cells, B-cell-depleted T cells, or PBMCs.

How the authors handled the data: From reference gene primer amplification, estimates of nucleated cell counts were derived. Generated by immunoSEQ multiplex PCR, the TCRdb table keeps only in-frame clones and is missing some. D and trimming were read from the DNA, whereas the V and J calls and clone size are those reported in that table. The sample lists some 300,000 clones; 90% were seen once. Enrolled during active infection, Seattle patients were then followed longitudinally. This clonotype was sampled from a woman aged 40-49 years with COVID-19, enrolled during active disease. Sequenced material: peripheral blood.

This CDR3 is CASSFTRDYGYTF. CDR3 sequence (DNA): TGTGCCAGCAGTTTCACGCGGGACTATGGCTACACCTTC. This chain connects TRBV27 to TRBJ1-2; D not resolved. The germline CDR1 and CDR2 sequences are MNHEY and SMNVEV (reference sequence). The CDR3 has 13 amino acids. Trimming took off 3 bases at V and 3 bases at J, with 8 bases between the two ends.